Sequencing of this TCR beta chain was carried out in a study of CD8 T cells in Susac syndrome. The authors reverse transcribed roughly 0.5 to 1 ug RNA with random hexamers. Amplification of the TCR beta CDR3 was carried out by immunoSEQ multiplex PCR, which spanned a total of 54 Vbeta and 13 Jbeta segments. TCRdb reanalysed the immunoSEQ multiplex PCR reads using MiXCR and keeps one entry per CDR3 protein. The sample consists of some 170,000 distinct CDR3 sequences, roughly 95% of them appearing once. CD8+ and CD4+ T cells circulating in blood were sequenced for TCR beta. The individuals used as controls were healthy donors who had been matched for both age and sex. CD8+ and CD4+ T cells were negatively isolated; TEMRA cells were FACS-enriched. This CDR3 region has 14 residues. Trimming cost V 1 base and J 5 bases, with 10 bases left between them. CDR1 SGHDT and CDR2 YYEEEE come from the germline V gene.

Source material: CD4+ T cells from PBMCs. This chain links TRBV5-6 with TRBJ1-5; D perhaps matches TRBD1 (5 bases). The origin of this receptor is a human donor in good health. CDR3 sequence: CASSLRPGHQPQHF. CDR3 bases: TGTGCCAGCAGCTTGAGGCCAGGGCATCAGCCCCAGCATTTT.